This T cell receptor (beta chain) was recorded in a study of blood T cells in healthy people across ages. Turning to the study itself: With template switching, about one barcoded beta molecule was captured per two T cells. Study observations and caveats: Strong correlation was found linking TCR beta diversity to naive T cell percentage. Roughly linearly, TCR beta diversity per million T cells fell as age increased.

This clonotype was found once. Its antigen is unidentified. They isolated at least 7 million PBMCs from each sample. Next came a second PCR, run for roughly 7 to 12 cycles, which used a sample-barcoded 5' primer along with a J-beta primer mix. Each CDR3 protein gets one entry after TCRdb re-called the 5' RACE reads with MiXCR. The sample has approximately 1,700,000 distinct CDR3 sequences, 30% to 40% seen once; the top ten hold 23%. The V end lost 10 bases, the J end lost 3 bases, and 14 bases lay between the germline ends. Germline CDR1 is ENHRY and CDR2 is SYGVKD. The CDR3 sequence is 13 residues long.

Material: blood. This clonotype was sampled from a human donor in good health. The genes are TRBV10-3 and TRBJ2-3; D unresolved. The CDR3 spells CATGSGATDTQYF. CDR3 sequence (DNA): TGTGCCACCGGATCCGGCGCAACAGATACGCAGTATTTT.